The next 25 T cell receptor beta chains were all read from a single sample in a study of T cells in Graves' hyperthyroidism and ophthalmopathy. RNA transcripts gave rise to amplified TCR beta CDR3 regions. Initially, a first-round RT-PCR of the TCR CDR3 employed the HTBI primer set. Via MiXCR, TCRdb re-called the multiplex PCR reads, giving one row per CDR3 protein. In the table there are about 360,000 distinct CDR3 sequences, around a quarter of which are singletons. Material: blood. The origin of the receptors is a man aged 50 to 59 with Graves' hyperthyroidism.

On this clonotype itself: The germline gene is not matched at one end of the junction; a read error may be the cause. The rearrangement uses TRBV27 and TRBJ2-3; the match to TRBD2 covers 12 bases. In germline, CDR1 is MNHEY, CDR2 SMNVEV (reference sequence). The CDR3 covers 16 residues. The DNA of the CDR3 is TGTGTCAGCAGTTCCAGACTAGCGGGAGCAGGAGATACGCAGTATTTT. As protein: CVSSSRLAGAGDTQYF.

About this clonotype: The junction and the germline gene differ at one end; a read error may be behind it. The genes are TRBV29-1 and TRBJ2-7, with D perhaps matching TRBD1 (6 bases). CDR3 length: 10 amino acids. Germline V gene sequence: CDR1 SQVTM, CDR2 ANQGSEA. The CDR3 sequence is CTQGSYEQYF. DNA of the CDR3: TGTACACAGGGCTCCTACGAGCAGTACTTC.

This rearrangement joins TRBV20-1 to TRBJ2-7, with 8 bases fitting TRBD2. The CDR3 contains 14 residues. Trimming cost V 6 bases and J 3 bases; bases outside gene matches: 10. Germline CDR1 is DFQATT and CDR2 is SNEGSKA (reference sequence). The CDR3, as DNA: TGCAGTGCCCGTGACGGGACTAGGGTCTACGAGCAGTACTTC. It translates to CSARDGTRVYEQYF.

The sample holds many counts of this clonotype. J is TRBJ1-1 and V is TRBV2, with D possibly TRBD1 on 6 matching bases. Trimming took off 8 bases at V and 2 bases at J, with 12 bases between the two ends. The length of the CDR3 is 13 residues. Germline V gene sequence: CDR1 SNHLY, CDR2 FYNNEI. In DNA form, the CDR3 reads TGTGCCAGCCAAAGACAGGACAACACTGAAGCTTTCTTT. This codes for CASQRQDNTEAFF.

In this sample, this clonotype turned up a few times. The V and J genes are TRBV24-1 and TRBJ2-1; possibly TRBD2 for D (5 bases). Germline CDR1 KGHDR, CDR2 SFDVKD. Trimming cost V 4 bases and J 3 bases, with 15 bases left between them. This CDR3 is 16 amino acids long. The CDR3 is CATSEYPSKVYNEQFF. In nucleotides, the CDR3 is TGTGCCACCAGTGAATACCCTAGCAAGGTCTACAATGAGCAGTTCTTC.

This clonotype was observed a few times. The V and J genes are TRBV7-9 and TRBJ2-3; 14 bases are shared with TRBD2. CDR3 length: 16 amino acids. CDR1 and CDR2 from the germline V gene are SEHNR and FQNEAQ (reference sequence). The ends lost 5 bases at V and 5 bases at J; junction bases unmatched: 6. The CDR3, as DNA: TGTGCCAGCAGCCCAAGGACTAGCGGGAGGCGAGATACGCAGTATTTT. This sequence encodes CASSPRTSGRRDTQYF.

The J gene is TRBJ2-2, the V gene TRBV24-1, with D perhaps TRBD1 (6 bases). The ends were cut back, 12 bases at V and 0 bases at J, with 10 bases in the middle. CDR3 length equals 13 residues. Germline V gives CDR1 KGHDR, CDR2 SFDVKD. The CDR3 DNA sequence: TGTGCCGTCGGGACACCGAACACCGGGGAGCTGTTTTTT. Translating it yields CAVGTPNTGELFF.

The chain joins TRBV3-1 to TRBJ2-3; D is unclear. This CDR3 spans 13 amino acids. Germline lookup yields CDR1 LGHDT and CDR2 YNNKEL (reference sequence). Trimming pared 6 bases from V and 6 bases from J, leaving 13 bases between. The CDR3 DNA reads TGTGCCAGCAGTCTTTTTCCTGGGGATACGCAGTATTTT. Encoded protein: CASSLFPGDTQYF.

Ten or more counts support this clonotype. CDR3 DNA sequence: TGTGCCTGGAGTGTACGAGATAGAGGGGCCTACAATGAGCAGTTCTTC. Protein: CAWSVRDRGAYNEQFF. This chain uses TRBV30 with TRBJ2-1; D may match TRBD1 or TRBD2 (5 bases each). The CDR3 loop spans 16 amino acids. Trimming pared 0 bases from V and 2 bases from J, leaving 14 bases between. Germline V lookup: CDR1 GTSNPN, CDR2 SVGIG (reference sequence). The full variable domain, its missing parts supplied by reference TRBV30 and TRBJ2-1, is SQTIHQWPATLVQPVGSPLSLECTVEGTSNPNLYWYRQAAGRGLQLLFYSVGIGQISSEVPQNLSASRPQDRQFILSSKKLLLSDSGFYLCAWSVRDRGAYNEQFFGPGTRLTVL.

For this clonotype: A read error may be the cause here, since a much bigger clone is one base away. The V gene is TRBV3-1, the J gene TRBJ2-7, with 9 bases fitting TRBD2. There are 13 residues in the CDR3. Germline CDR1 and CDR2: LGHDT and YNNKEL (reference sequence). DNA for the CDR3: TGTGCCAGCAGCGGACTAGCGTCCTACGAGCAGGACTTC. Translation: CASSGLASYEQDF.

There are many counts of this clonotype. The chain combines TRBV2 with TRBJ2-1; 9 bases fit TRBD1. The CDR3 extends over 15 amino acids. The germline gives CDR1 SNHLY, CDR2 FYNNEI. Unmatched junction bases numbered 10, after V lost 4 bases and J lost 9 bases. CDR3 amino acids: CASSVTTGGESEQFF. CDR3 bases: TGTGCCAGCAGTGTGACGACAGGGGGGGAGAGTGAGCAGTTCTTC.

This clonotype was detected many times. This chain connects TRBV5-1 to TRBJ2-7; 10 bases align to TRBD1. J lost 5 bases, V lost 4 bases, and 3 bases had no gene match. The CDR3 is made up of 13 amino acids. The germline gives CDR1 SGHRS, CDR2 YFSETQ. The CDR3 DNA is TGCGCCAGCAGCGGAGGACAGGGGGACGAGCAGTACTTC. Its translation: CASSGGQGDEQYF.

There are a few counts of this clonotype. The chain uses TRBV20-1 and TRBJ2-1; 11 bases are a match to TRBD2. The germline V gene has CDR1 DFQATT and CDR2 SNEGSKA (reference sequence). With 5 bases clipped from V and 7 bases from J, the junction kept 7 bases outside the gene matches. CDR3 length: 14 amino acids. CDR3 DNA sequence: TGCAGTGCTTTAGCGGGAGGGCGAAGGAATGAGCAGTTCTTC. It specifies CSALAGGRRNEQFF.

This chain uses TRBV5-1 with TRBJ1-4, with D uncertain. CDR1 and CDR2 (germline): SGHRS, YFSETQ. The CDR3 runs 16 residues. Trimming took 0 bases from V and 8 from J, leaving 17 bases between them. CDR3 nucleotides: TGCGCCAGCAGCTTGGAGGTCCGGGATGGCAAGGAAAAACTGTTTTTT. Its protein product is CASSLEVRDGKEKLFF.

V usage is TRBV19 and J usage is TRBJ1-1, with a possible D match to TRBD1 (5 bases). V was trimmed by 6 bases and J by 5 bases, leaving 13 bases between them. Germline assignment: CDR1 LNHDA and CDR2 SQIVND (reference sequence). The CDR3 totals 13 residues. This CDR3 is CASRQTVRTEAFF. Here the CDR3 DNA reads TGTGCCAGTAGACAGACAGTAAGAACTGAAGCTTTCTTT.

This clonotype was found a few times. The chain links TRBV12-3 or TRBV12-4 to TRBJ1-5; D might be TRBD1 (6 bases). The CDR3 totals 16 residues. The ends were cut back, 6 bases at V and 0 bases at J, with 15 bases in the middle. Here the CDR3 reads CASRVDRKYSNQPQHF. In DNA, the CDR3 is TGTGCCAGCAGGGTGGACAGAAAGTATAGCAATCAGCCCCAGCATTTT.

This chain joins TRBV12-3 or TRBV12-4 and TRBJ2-3, with D possibly TRBD2 on 6 matching bases. The CDR3 totals 17 residues. The V gene lost 6 bases and the J gene lost 1 base, with 20 bases spanning the gap. The DNA for the CDR3 is TGTGCCAGCAGCCCCGCCCCTGGCGGGGATGGCACAGATACGCAGTATTTT. Encoded protein: CASSPAPGGDGTDTQYF.

J is TRBJ1-2 and V is TRBV6-1, with a tentative D call TRBD1 (5 bases). Trimming took off 0 bases at V and 3 bases at J, with 8 bases between the two ends. This CDR3 spans 14 amino acids. Germline V gene sequence: CDR1 MNHNS, CDR2 SASEGT. The CDR3 region is CASSEAARDYGYTF. In DNA, the CDR3 is TGTGCCAGCAGTGAAGCGGCCAGGGACTATGGCTACACCTTC.

This clonotype was seen a few times. CDR3 coding DNA: TGCGCCAGCAGCATTCCCGGGACTGAAGCTTTCTTT. Residues: CASSIPGTEAFF. The V call is TRBV5-1, the J call TRBJ1-1; D uncertain. The CDR3 consists of 12 residues. Trimming pared 4 bases from V and 5 bases from J, leaving 9 bases between. Germline V gives CDR1 SGHRS, CDR2 YFSETQ. The variable domain in full, completed from reference TRBV5-1 and TRBJ1-1, reads KAGVTQTPRYLIKTRGQQVTLSCSPISGHRSVSWYQQTPGQGLQFLFEYFSETQRNKGNFPGRFSGRQFSNSRSEMNVSTLELGDSALYLCASSIPGTEAFFGQGTRLTVV.

The chain joins TRBV28 to TRBJ2-7; D might be TRBD2 (6 bases). From germline, CDR1 is MDHEN and CDR2 SYDVKM. The CDR3 length is 16 residues. Trimming cost V 1 base and J 5 bases, with 18 bases left between them. The CDR3 DNA sequence: TGTGCCAGCAGTTTATCCCCAAGGAGGGAGCGGAACGAGCAGTACTTC. This encodes CASSLSPRRERNEQYF.

This clonotype occurred many times. The V and J genes are TRBV6-1 and TRBJ1-2; weak D call: TRBD1 (6 bases). CDR3 size: 18 residues. Germline V lookup: CDR1 MNHNS, CDR2 SASEGT. V dropped 0 bases and J dropped 2 bases, with 19 bases sitting between them. The CDR3 region is CASSEAGAGRPGNYGYTF. For the CDR3, the DNA is TGTGCCAGCAGTGAAGCGGGGGCAGGCCGACCTGGAAACTATGGCTACACCTTC.

This clonotype was recorded a few times. The chain employs TRBV20-1 and TRBJ2-6; no firm D call. Per germline, CDR1 DFQATT and CDR2 SNEGSKA (reference sequence). This CDR3 is 13 amino acids long. Trimming removed 2 bases from V and 0 bases from J, with 2 bases in between. CDR3 loop: CSARSSGANVLTF. In DNA, the CDR3 is TGCAGTGCTAGATCCTCTGGGGCCAACGTCCTGACTTTC.

This chain uses TRBV29-1 with TRBJ2-5, with a tentative D call TRBD1 (6 bases). Trimming removed 4 bases from V and 4 bases from J, with 13 bases in between. Germline V gene sequence: CDR1 SQVTM, CDR2 ANQGSEA. The CDR3 sequence is 13 residues long. CDR3 nucleotides: TGCAGCGTTGGAGGGGGTTGGGGAGAGACCCAGTACTTC. Its protein product is CSVGGGWGETQYF.

V usage is TRBV3-1 and J usage is TRBJ1-2; unclear D gene. CDR3 length equals 11 residues. The V gene lost 1 base and the J gene lost 7 bases, with 4 bases spanning the gap. The germline V gene encodes CDR1 LGHDT and CDR2 YNNKEL (reference sequence). In nucleotides, the CDR3 is TGTGCCAGCAGCCAAGGGGCTGGCTACACCTTC. It specifies CASSQGAGYTF.

CDR3 sequence (DNA): TGCAGTGCTAGTGGGGCGGAAACTAACTATGGCTACACCTTC. Its protein product is CSASGAETNYGYTF. This chain joins TRBV20-1 and TRBJ1-2; D is perhaps TRBD1 (5 bases). This CDR3 has 14 amino acids. CDR1 is DFQATT and CDR2 is SNEGSKA in the germline V gene (reference sequence). With 3 bases removed from V and 0 bases from J, the gap between germline ends came to 11 bases.